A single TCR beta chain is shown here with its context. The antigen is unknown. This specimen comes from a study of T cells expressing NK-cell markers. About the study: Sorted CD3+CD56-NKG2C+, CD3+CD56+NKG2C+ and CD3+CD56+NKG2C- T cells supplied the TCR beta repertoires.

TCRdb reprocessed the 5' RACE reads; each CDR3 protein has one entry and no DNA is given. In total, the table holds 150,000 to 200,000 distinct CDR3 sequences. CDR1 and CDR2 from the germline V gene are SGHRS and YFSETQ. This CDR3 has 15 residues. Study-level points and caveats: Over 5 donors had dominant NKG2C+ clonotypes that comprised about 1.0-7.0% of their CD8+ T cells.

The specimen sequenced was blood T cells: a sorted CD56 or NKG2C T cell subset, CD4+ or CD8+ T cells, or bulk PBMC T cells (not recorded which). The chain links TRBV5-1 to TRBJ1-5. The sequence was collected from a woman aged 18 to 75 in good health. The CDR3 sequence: CASSAGGGSNQPQHF.